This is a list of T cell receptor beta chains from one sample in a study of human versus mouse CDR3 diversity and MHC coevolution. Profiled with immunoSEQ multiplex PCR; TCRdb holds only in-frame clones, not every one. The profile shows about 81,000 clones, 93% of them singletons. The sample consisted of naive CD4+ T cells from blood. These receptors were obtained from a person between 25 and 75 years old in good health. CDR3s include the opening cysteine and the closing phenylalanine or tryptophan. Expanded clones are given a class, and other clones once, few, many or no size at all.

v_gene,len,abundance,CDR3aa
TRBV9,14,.,CASSVAGGEYEQYF
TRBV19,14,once,CASSSGDRDGEQYF
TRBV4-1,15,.,CASSQAGQGGNEQYF
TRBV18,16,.,CASSLTQGAGTGELFF
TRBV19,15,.,CASSIDSGGRETQYF
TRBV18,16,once,CASSPPTGPYTDTQYF
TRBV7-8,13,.,CACGDRGYNEQFF
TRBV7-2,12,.,CASSLSSRPQHF
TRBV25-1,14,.,CASSSTGTFSEAFF
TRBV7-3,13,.,CASSLPGQVEAFF
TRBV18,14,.,CASSPSRGAGEQYF
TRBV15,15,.,CATSSRQPRTLEQYF
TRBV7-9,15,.,CASSLGTGGNSPLRF
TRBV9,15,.,CASSTRTGMGTEAFF
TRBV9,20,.,CASSAMPTSGRAGSYNEQFF
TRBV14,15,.,CASSQMQSGRNEQFF
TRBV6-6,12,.,CASGGTSNEQFF
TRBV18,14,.,CASSPGIRQNGYTF
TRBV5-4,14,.,CASSSGQRSYGYTF
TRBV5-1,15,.,CASSLGAGSYNEQFF
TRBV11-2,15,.,CASSSGTGGKNIQYF
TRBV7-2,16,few,CASSFALRGGSYEQYF
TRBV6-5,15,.,CASSLGTGGLYEQYF
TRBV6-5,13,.,CASRQLKNTEAFF
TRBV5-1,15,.,CASSLESGGRDTQYF
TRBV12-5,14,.,CASGFGDRRYEQYF
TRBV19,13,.,CASTDRTSYEQYF
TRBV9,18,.,CASSVGSQAVRGTGELFF
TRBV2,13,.,CASSEELGGPQHF
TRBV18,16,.,CASSLTPGTATYEQYF
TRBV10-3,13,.,CAISIHPQYGYTF
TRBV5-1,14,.,CASSLESGNQPQHF
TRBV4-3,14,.,CASSLGTSEETQYF
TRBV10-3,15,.,CATLEGSGSTGELFF
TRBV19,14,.,CASSTRALSYEQYF
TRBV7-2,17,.,CASSYPRTSGSVDEQFF
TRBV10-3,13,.,CAINPTGGTEAFF
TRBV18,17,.,CASSPAVSGGLGDGQYF
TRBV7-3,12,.,CASSSGTGGYTF
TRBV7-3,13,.,CASRLGLGNEQYF
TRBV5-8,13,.,CASSLEATVEQYF
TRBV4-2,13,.,CASSLALDEKLFF
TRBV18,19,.,CASSPGPSKITQGWNEQYF
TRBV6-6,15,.,CASSTSGGATDTQYF
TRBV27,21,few,CASSLSIIPPADRETYNEQFF
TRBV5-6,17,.,CASSLGGPVGQNTEAFF
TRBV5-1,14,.,CASSYGQGGTEAFF
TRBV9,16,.,CASSVELWTGNNEQFF
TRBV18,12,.,CASSRFSGEAFF
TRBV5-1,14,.,CASTYGGTDTEAFF
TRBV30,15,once,CAWSDRVGSNSPLHF
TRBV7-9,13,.,CASSPPPRYDYTF
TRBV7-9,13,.,CASSLQGSETQYF
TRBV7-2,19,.,CASSLDRDRMSSYNSPLHF
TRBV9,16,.,CASSVAGGGGSYEQYF
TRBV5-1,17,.,CASSLEPGQPFYNEQFF
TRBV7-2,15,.,CASTAGLAENNEQFF